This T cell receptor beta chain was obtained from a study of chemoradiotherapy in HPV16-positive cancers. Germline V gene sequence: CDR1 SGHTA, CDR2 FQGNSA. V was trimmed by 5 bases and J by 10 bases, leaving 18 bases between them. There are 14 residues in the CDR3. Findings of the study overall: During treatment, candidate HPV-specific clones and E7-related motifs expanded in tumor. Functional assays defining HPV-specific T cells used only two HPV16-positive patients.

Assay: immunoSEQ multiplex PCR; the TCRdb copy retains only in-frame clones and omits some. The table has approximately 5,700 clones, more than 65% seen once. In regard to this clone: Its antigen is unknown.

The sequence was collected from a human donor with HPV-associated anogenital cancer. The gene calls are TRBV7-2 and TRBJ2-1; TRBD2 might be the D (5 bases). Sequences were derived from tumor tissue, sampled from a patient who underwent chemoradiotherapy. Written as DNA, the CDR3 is TGTGCCAGCAGCCCAGACTCCCTCCGAGGGGAGCAGTTCTTC. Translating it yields CASSPDSLRGEQFF.